This T cell receptor beta chain is from a study of CD8 T cells in ankylosing spondylitis. Findings and limits, study-wide: CD8+ by phenotype, disease-linked clones were relatively rare in peripheral blood. Among TCR beta sequences, a motif of about 8 highly homologous variants appeared characteristic of ankylosing spondylitis blood.

Germline CDR1 and CDR2: SGHRS and YFSETQ. V gave up 4 bases and J gave up 3 bases; unmatched junction bases: 7. CDR3 length equals 15 residues. Preparation of TCR beta libraries was done by quantitative 5'-RACE with molecular barcodes. TCRdb re-called the 5' RACE reads with MiXCR, one entry per CDR3 protein. This sample has approximately 520,000 distinct CDR3 sequences, with about 5% found just once. The sample holds many counts of this clonotype. What it binds is not known. The receptor comes from a male donor with ankylosing spondylitis. The chain uses TRBV5-1 and TRBJ1-1, with 9 bases aligning to TRBD1. The sample comprised blood, either unsorted or a sorted T cell fraction (not recorded which). CDR3 nucleotides: TGCGCCAGCAGCCGGGACAGGGATAGGGACACTGAAGCTTTCTTT. Encoded protein: CASSRDRDRDTEAFF.